The 6 T cell receptor beta chains given below trace back to one sample, sequenced in a study of T cell responses to AZD1222 COVID-19 vaccine. Assay: immunoSEQ multiplex PCR; the TCRdb copy retains only in-frame clones and omits some. Altogether 150,000 or so clones are present, 90% being singletons, with the ten largest covering approximately 1.8%. Sequencing used peripheral blood, obtained on day 0 of AZD1222 vaccination. The receptors come from an adult in good health.

The chain recombines TRBV5-1 with TRBJ2-7, with D unclear. The CDR3 covers 12 residues. Trimming took off 0 bases at V and 1 base at J, with 2 bases between the two ends. Per germline, CDR1 SGHRS and CDR2 YFSETQ. The DNA of the CDR3 is TGCGCCAGCAGCTTGGAATCCTACGAGCAGTACTTC. Translation gives CASSLESYEQYF.

The rearrangement uses TRBV7-9 and TRBJ1-4; possibly TRBD1 for D (5 bases). This CDR3 has 16 residues. Germline CDR1 is SEHNR and CDR2 is FQNEAQ (reference sequence). V was cut by 0 bases and J by 7 bases, with 15 bases left in between. The CDR3 loop is CASSLAAGRDVEKLFF. The CDR3 DNA follows: TGTGCCAGCAGCTTAGCGGCAGGGAGAGACGTTGAAAAACTGTTTTTT.

The CDR3 DNA reads as TGTGCCAGTAGTCTGACCCCGGGGGAAAAACTGTTTTTT. Its protein is CASSLTPGEKLFF. The chain combines TRBV19 with TRBJ1-4, with D hard to call. This CDR3 is built from 13 residues. Trimming stripped 5 bases from V and 8 bases from J, with 12 bases between. The V gene's germline CDR1 is LNHDA and CDR2 SQIVND (reference sequence).

This rearrangement joins TRBV12-3 or TRBV12-4 to TRBJ2-2; 9 bases align to TRBD2. V was clipped by 5 bases and J by 7 bases; unmatched bases: 2. This CDR3 has 13 residues. DNA of the CDR3: TGTGCCAGCAGTCTGCGGGGGGGCGGGGAGCTGTTTTTT. Its translation: CASSLRGGGELFF.

The chain uses TRBV27 and TRBJ1-5; possibly TRBD1 for D (6 bases). Trimming cost V 6 bases and J 1 base, with 10 bases left between them. Germline CDR1 is MNHEY and CDR2 is SMNVEV (reference sequence). The CDR3 has 14 amino acids. Written as DNA, the CDR3 is TGTGCCAGCAGAAATACAGGGAGCAATCAGCCCCAGCATTTT. Residues: CASRNTGSNQPQHF.

As concerns this clone: Distinct nucleotide sequences in the sample also encode this CDR3. The chain is built from TRBV5-6 and TRBJ1-3; no firm D call. In germline, CDR1 is SGHDT, CDR2 YYEEEE. The CDR3 contains 14 residues. V was clipped by 0 bases and J by 0 bases, with 4 bases between them. The CDR3 loop is CASSLGPSGNTIYF. CDR3 sequence (DNA): TGTGCCAGCAGCTTGGGCCCCTCTGGAAACACCATATATTTT. Variable domain in full (rest from reference TRBV5-6 and TRBJ1-3): DAGVTQSPTHLIKTRGQQVTLRCSPKSGHDTVSWYQQALGQGPQFIFQYYEEEERQRGNFPDRFSGHQFPNYSSELNVNALLLGDSALYLCASSLGPSGNTIYFGEGSWLTVV.